This TCR beta chain was sequenced in a study of T cells in Graves' hyperthyroidism and ophthalmopathy. Study conclusions and caveats: The model identified upcoming ophthalmopathy a median 6.5 months ahead of onset.

The TCR beta CDR3 regions underwent amplification using RNA transcripts as the source. With the HTBI primer set, the TCR CDR3 went through a first round of RT-PCR. Each CDR3 protein gets one entry after TCRdb re-called the multiplex PCR reads with MiXCR. The repertoire holds about 560,000 distinct CDR3 sequences, with approximately 16% as singletons. V was shortened by 6 bases and J by 9 bases, with 24 bases between the two germline ends. Germline V CDR1 and CDR2: ENHRY, SYGVKD. The CDR3 consists of 16 residues. This clonotype showed up many times. The antigen is undetermined. An absence of ophthalmopathy progression within 18 months meant stable Graves' hyperthyroidism.

The sequence was collected from a woman aged 18 to 35 with Graves' hyperthyroidism. The sample consisted of blood. The rearrangement joins TRBV10-3 to TRBJ2-1, with D possibly called TRBD1 or TRBD2 (6 bases each). In nucleotides, the CDR3 is TGTGCCATCAGCCCCCGAGGGGGGCAAGTGTTTGGTGAGCAGTTCTTC. This encodes CAISPRGGQVFGEQFF.